This entry lists 2 T cell receptor beta chains sequenced from one sample in a study of blood T cell repertoires in COVID-19. Generated by immunoSEQ multiplex PCR, the TCRdb table keeps only in-frame clones and is missing some. The data contain over 75,000 clones, 90% of them seen just once; the ten biggest clones take up approximately 1.8%. Sample: peripheral blood. Receptors originate from a man aged 55 to 70 with acute or convalescent COVID-19.

This clone appeared once. The chain links TRBV19 to TRBJ1-5; 7 nucleotides line up with TRBD1. Germline V gene lookup returns CDR1 LNHDA and CDR2 SQIVND (reference sequence). The CDR3 is made up of 16 amino acids. V was pared by 3 bases and J by 5 bases, with 10 bases of the junction left unmatched. The CDR3 protein is CASSILSGGVDQPQHF. CDR3 DNA: TGTGCCAGTAGTATTTTGTCAGGGGGTGTAGATCAGCCCCAGCATTTT.

The chain employs TRBV30 and TRBJ2-7; the match to TRBD2 covers 9 bases. Germline V gene data show CDR1 as GTSNPN and CDR2 as SVGIG (reference sequence). The CDR3 runs to 13 residues. The V segment lost 7 bases and the J segment 7 bases; nucleotides outside the gene matches: 11. The chain's CDR3 is CASAGGRRGEQYF. CDR3 DNA sequence: TGTGCCTCCGCGGGAGGGCGGCGTGGGGAGCAGTACTTC.